This TCR beta chain was recovered during a study of blood T cells in healthy people across ages. Using a J-beta primer mix together with a sample-barcoded 5' primer, a second PCR was run for about 6 to 12 cycles. The authors tagged each cDNA molecule using a template-switch adaptor with 12 random nucleotides. TCRdb recomputed calls from the 5' RACE reads with MiXCR, one row per CDR3 protein. The sample includes 600,000 to 1,000,000 distinct CDR3 sequences, more than 45% of them seen just once. This clonotype has a handful of counts. The clonotype comes from a man aged 30 to 39 in good health. Sequencing was carried out using blood.

The CDR3 DNA follows: TGTGCCAGCAGCCCCGCGCAGGGTCTCTATGGCTACACCTTC. Encoded protein: CASSPAQGLYGYTF. The rearrangement joins TRBV12-3 or TRBV12-4 to TRBJ1-2; the D gene is possibly TRBD1 (5 bases). The CDR3 has 14 amino acids. V was clipped by 6 bases and J by 4 bases, with 15 bases between them.